This T cell receptor beta chain was identified during a study of graft-versus-host responses after intestinal transplantation. Study results and limitations: Peak circulating GvH clone levels tracked with early post-transplant HvG declines.

TCRdb's copy holds only in-frame clones and misses some; the assay was immunoSEQ multiplex PCR. This table has 77,000 or so clones, 92% appearing once. Remarks on this clone: Its antigen remains unknown.

Material: PBMCs, obtained 98 days after intestinal transplantation. This TCR was recovered from a human patient who received an intestinal transplant, so some T cells may come from the graft donor.

As DNA, the CDR3 is TGTGGGGCATGGGGTAGCGGTTACGAGCAGTACTTC. Its translation is CGAWGSGYEQYF. The chain employs TRBV25-1 and TRBJ2-7; D might be TRBD2 (6 bases). The CDR3 is made up of 12 amino acids. The germline V gene has CDR1 MGHDK and CDR2 SYGVNS.